These 30 T cell receptor beta chains were sequenced from one sample in a study of tumor-infiltrating lymphocytes in primary liver carcinoma. From unsorted bulk tissue weighing roughly 19-32 mg, DNA and RNA were co-extracted. TCR beta cDNA was reverse-transcribed from 450 to 500 ng of total RNA. The reaction used a constant-region primer and ProtoScript II reverse transcriptase. Libraries for TCR beta were built through three nested multiplex PCR rounds, which together made up a slightly modified ARM-PCR procedure. Amplification in the first two PCR rounds was performed using TRBV1-TRBV30 forward primers and a C-beta reverse primer for roughly 9 cycles each. A single record per CDR3 protein comes from TCRdb applying MiXCR to the multiplex PCR reads. The sample records approximately 88,000 distinct CDR3 sequences, less than 75% being singletons. Sequencing was performed on tumor-adjacent normal liver tissue. The source of these receptors is a middle-aged man with primary liver carcinoma and hepatitis B virus infection.

This clonotype was seen a single time. The V and J genes are TRBV11-3 and TRBJ2-1, with D tentatively TRBD2 (5 bases). The CDR3 loop spans 14 amino acids. Germline CDR1 and CDR2: SGHNT and YENEEA. V shed 5 bases and J shed 10 bases, with 18 bases lying between them. The CDR3 is CASSHVALGGEQFF. DNA for the CDR3: TGTGCCAGCAGCCACGTAGCGTTAGGAGGAGAGCAGTTCTTC.

This sequence joins TRBV11-2 and TRBJ2-5; 8 positions match TRBD1. The length of the CDR3 is 17 residues. The junction had 11 bases not matched to a gene; V was cut back by 3 bases and J by 2 bases. CDR1 and CDR2 (germline): SGHAT, FQNNGV. CDR3 sequence (DNA): TGTGCCAGCAGCTTGGGTGGGGCGGACAGGGCGCAAGAGACCCAGTACTTC. This translates into CASSLGGADRAQETQYF.

Notes on this clonotype: Just one base apart from a much larger clone, this may be a read error. This chain links TRBV6-6 with TRBJ2-2; D remains ambiguous. CDR3 length: 13 residues. V lost 5 bases and J 6 bases, leaving 10 bases between the germline ends. The germline V gene encodes CDR1 MNHNY and CDR2 SVGAGI (reference sequence). The CDR3, as DNA: TGTGCCAGCAGTCCCCCACCTGCCGGGGAGCTGTTTTTT. As protein: CASSPPPAGELFF.

The CDR3 nucleotides are TGTGCCAGCAGCTTAATACCTGTCAGTTCCTACGAGCAGTACTTC. Encoded protein: CASSLIPVSSYEQYF. V gene TRBV11-2 combines with J gene TRBJ2-7, with no clear D. The V and J ends lost 2 bases and 1 base respectively, with 12 bases between them. The length of the CDR3 is 15 residues. Germline values: CDR1 SGHAT, CDR2 FQNNGV.

As for this clonotype: The CDR3 carries no conserved terminal phenylalanine or tryptophan, so it likely arises from a read error. The chain employs TRBV12-3 or TRBV12-4 and TRBJ2-2; 16 positions agree with TRBD2. J lost 4 bases, V lost 10 bases, and 9 bases had no gene match. The CDR3 length is 17 residues. This CDR3 is CANGGLAGGPGTGELFL. DNA of the CDR3: TGTGCCAACGGGGGACTAGCGGGAGGGCCGGGCACCGGGGAGCTGTTTTTG.

The chain links TRBV20-1 to TRBJ2-7, with D perhaps matching TRBD1 (5 bases). This CDR3 region has 15 residues. CDR1 is DFQATT, CDR2 SNEGSKA, per germline (reference sequence). V was cut by 0 bases and J by 0 bases, with 12 bases left in between. The CDR3, as DNA: TGCAGTGCTAGAGATCTCAGGGCCAACTCCTACGAGCAGTACTTC. This sequence encodes CSARDLRANSYEQYF.

On this clonotype: The germline gene is not matched at one end of the junction; a read error may be the cause. The genes are TRBV12-3 or TRBV12-4 and TRBJ2-1; possible D gene TRBD2, 5 bases. The CDR3 has 15 amino acids. The DNA of the CDR3 is TGTGCCAGAACAAAGGCTAGTAACGGAGGCAATGAGCTGTTCTTC. Translating gives CARTKASNGGNELFF.

This clonotype is a singleton in its sample. Lacking the conserved final phenylalanine or tryptophan, this CDR3 likely reflects a read error. V is TRBV10-3 and J is TRBJ2-3; the match to TRBD1 covers 12 bases. The germline gives CDR1 ENHRY, CDR2 SYGVKD. V gave up 6 bases and J gave up 5 bases; unmatched junction bases: 9. CDR3 size: 16 residues. The CDR3 loop reads CAISWRDRGQGDTQYV. CDR3 sequence (DNA): TGTGCCATCAGCTGGAGGGACAGGGGGCAAGGAGATACGCAGTATGTT.

This clonotype was picked up a small number of times. A much more abundant neighbour one base away suggests this may be a read error. The conserved phenylalanine or tryptophan normally closing the CDR3 is absent here, so this likely arose from a read error. This chain links TRBV12-3 or TRBV12-4 with TRBJ1-1, with a weak D call TRBD1 (6 bases). The V end lost 6 bases, the J end lost 10 bases, and 15 bases lay between the germline ends. This CDR3 spans 12 amino acids. The CDR3 region has the DNA TGTGCCAGCAGACCACAGGGTCGAGGAGCTTTCTAT. It encodes CASRPQGRGAFY.

The CDR3 is CSAMQGGSSQETQYF. CDR3 coding DNA: TGCAGCGCTATGCAGGGAGGCTCATCTCAAGAGACCCAGTACTTC. This chain connects TRBV29-1 to TRBJ2-5, with TRBD2 as a possible D gene (6 bases). Trimming left V 7 bases short and J 2 bases short, with 20 bases between. CDR3 length: 15 amino acids. The germline V gene encodes CDR1 SQVTM and CDR2 ANQGSEA.

This chain joins TRBV5-4 and TRBJ2-5; D uncertain. This CDR3 comprises 16 residues. Trimming removed 4 bases from V and 2 bases from J, with 18 bases in between. CDR1 and CDR2 (germline): SGHNT, YYREEE (reference sequence). CDR3 region: CASSNDRDMGQETQYF. In DNA, the CDR3 is TGTGCCAGCAGCAACGACCGCGACATGGGTCAAGAGACCCAGTACTTC.

On this clonotype: A much larger clone differs from this one at a single base, so this may be a read error. The genes are TRBV6-2 or TRBV6-3 and TRBJ2-7, with 11 bases matching TRBD1. CDR3 size: 15 residues. V shed 6 bases, J shed 5 bases, and the junction held 9 bases outside the gene matches. Per germline, CDR1 MNHEY and CDR2 SVGEGT. This chain's CDR3 is CASSSTGQGDDEQYF. The CDR3 coding sequence is TGTGCCAGCAGCTCCACGGGACAGGGGGACGACGAGCAGTACTTC.

With respect to this clonotype: The germline gene is not matched at one end of the junction; a read error may be the cause. This rearrangement joins TRBV28 to TRBJ2-3; tentatively, D is TRBD2 (5 bases). The CDR3 is 16 residues long. Germline V gene sequence: CDR1 MDHEN, CDR2 SYDVKM. The CDR3 sequence: CASSSAVSFVGDAQYF. CDR3 bases: TGTGCCAGCAGCTCCGCAGTGTCTTTCGTGGGAGATGCGCAGTATTTT. The entire variable domain, with the rest obtained from reference TRBV28 and TRBJ2-3, is as follows: DVKVTQSSRYLVKRTGEKVFLECVQDMDHENMFWYRQDPGLGLRLIYFSYDVKMKEKGDIPEGYSVSREKKERFSLILESASTNQTSMYLCASSSAVSFVGDAQYFGPGTRLTVL.

In this sample, this clonotype turned up a few times. This chain uses TRBV7-9 with TRBJ1-1; maybe TRBD1 (5 bases). This CDR3 contains 15 residues. Trimming removed 7 bases from V and 6 bases from J, with 21 bases in between. Germline assignment: CDR1 SEHNR and CDR2 FQNEAQ (reference sequence). The DNA of the CDR3 is TGTGCCAGCAACCGCCTGGACCAGGGCGAGGCTGAAGCTTTCTTT. Encoded protein: CASNRLDQGEAEAFF.

This clonotype occurred once. A junction boundary mismatches the germline segment, possibly from a read error. V and J are TRBV29-1 and TRBJ2-1, with 7 bases lining up with TRBD1. Per germline, CDR1 SQVTM and CDR2 ANQGSEA. The CDR3 sequence is 13 residues long. This CDR3 is CSVEPAWTGRRLF. The CDR3 nucleotides read TGCAGCGTTGAGCCCGCGTGGACAGGTAGACGACTCTTC.

The chain carries TRBV11-2 and TRBJ2-7; TRBD2 matches 7 bases. The CDR3 runs 16 residues. Trimming removed 5 bases from V and 6 bases from J; junction bases left unmatched: 16. Per germline, CDR1 SGHAT and CDR2 FQNNGV. The CDR3 nucleotides read TGTGCCAGCAGCCAAGTTAGGGCAGCGGGGAAGCCCGAGCAGTACTTC. This codes for CASSQVRAAGKPEQYF.

Points on this clonotype: The germline gene is not matched at one end of the junction; a read error may be the cause. The chain is built from TRBV11-2 and TRBJ2-7; D gene unclear. In germline, CDR1 is SGHAT, CDR2 FQNNGV. CDR3 length: 13 amino acids. The CDR3 region has the DNA TGTGCCATCAGCTTTCGGCTAGTCGAGGAGCAGTACTTC. Translated, it gives CAISFRLVEEQYF.

Comments on this clonotype: A junction boundary mismatches the germline segment, possibly from a read error. The chain employs TRBV4-1 and TRBJ1-5; no reliable D call. Germline-derived CDR1 and CDR2 are MGHRA and YSYEKL. This CDR3 region has 14 residues. The CDR3 DNA reads as TGCGCCAACAGCCCCTCATTAATCAATCAGCCCCAGCATTTT. Translating gives CANSPSLINQPQHF.

In its sample, this clonotype was seen once. A much larger clone differs from this one at a single base, so this may be a read error. The gene calls are TRBV5-4 and TRBJ2-1; D possibly matches TRBD1 or TRBD2 (5 bases each). The CDR3 sequence is 14 residues long. Germline V gene sequence: CDR1 SGHNT, CDR2 YYREEE (reference sequence). CDR3 loop: CASSLAGTENEQSF. In DNA, the CDR3 is TGTGCCAGCAGCTTGGCCGGGACGGAAAATGAGCAGTCCTTC.

This clonotype was seen once. The chain uses TRBV6-1 and TRBJ2-3; 8 bases align to TRBD1. This CDR3 is built from 15 residues. Looked up from germline, CDR1 is MNHNS and CDR2 is SASEGT. Trimming took 3 bases from V and 4 from J; bases not matched to a gene: 6. CDR3 protein: CASSDETGVADTQYF. CDR3 nucleotides: TGTGCCAGCAGTGATGAGACAGGGGTGGCAGATACGCAGTATTTT.

In regard to this clonotype: Given a much more abundant clone one base away, this may be a read error. The J gene is TRBJ1-1, the V gene TRBV5-6; D is perhaps TRBD1 (5 bases). The CDR3 runs to 15 residues. The germline V gene has CDR1 SGHDT and CDR2 YYEEEE. The CDR3 reads CASSLVSGYDTEVFF. The CDR3 coding sequence is TGTGCCAGCAGCTTGGTGTCAGGGTATGACACTGAAGTTTTCTTT.

In the case of this clonotype: A junction end diverges from the germline sequence, so it may reflect a read error. The J gene is TRBJ2-1, the V gene TRBV29-1; 12 bases align to TRBD2. The CDR3 is made up of 14 amino acids. Germline CDR1 is SQVTM and CDR2 is ANQGSEA. CDR3 in amino acids: CSVERTSGGNGQFF. DNA of the CDR3: TGTAGCGTTGAAAGAACTAGCGGGGGGAATGGGCAGTTCTTC.

The CDR3 region is CSIFRDRGGNEQYF. CDR3 sequence (DNA): TGCAGCATATTCCGGGACAGGGGAGGGAACGAGCAGTACTTC. This sequence joins TRBV29-1 and TRBJ2-7, with TRBD1 identical over 10 bases. The V segment lost 8 bases and the J segment 5 bases; nucleotides outside the gene matches: 12. This CDR3 has 14 amino acids. Germline V gene lookup returns CDR1 SQVTM and CDR2 ANQGSEA.

In regard to this clonotype: One end of the junction varies from germline; a read error may be responsible. The V and J genes are TRBV6-1 and TRBJ2-2; 10 nucleotides agree with TRBD2. The germline V gene encodes CDR1 MNHNS and CDR2 SASEGT. CDR3 length: 15 amino acids. The CDR3 nucleotides are TGTCCCAGCAGCAGCGGGAGGGCACCGGCCGGGGAGCTGTTTTTT. Its translation: CPSSSGRAPAGELFF.

Worth noting for this clonotype: A read error may explain this, as a much larger clone is one base away. CDR3 DNA sequence: TGCGCCAGCAGTGGGGGGCCAGATATGCAGTATTTT. Protein product: CASSGGPDMQYF. The rearrangement joins TRBV10-1 to TRBJ2-3; a weak D match, TRBD1 (6 bases). Germline V CDR1 and CDR2: WNHNN, SYGVQD (reference sequence). CDR3 length: 12 amino acids.

This clonotype was counted many times. This chain links TRBV5-6 with TRBJ2-5; D may be TRBD1 (5 bases). Germline lookup yields CDR1 SGHDT and CDR2 YYEEEE. V was shortened by 0 bases and J by 5 bases, with 11 bases between the two germline ends. CDR3 length: 14 amino acids. The CDR3 protein is CASSLGRVRETQYF. CDR3 coding DNA: TGTGCCAGCAGCTTGGGCAGGGTCAGGGAGACCCAGTACTTC.

A note on this clonotype: A read error may account for a junction end that differs from germline. The V and J genes are TRBV11-2 and TRBJ2-7; possibly TRBD2 for D (6 bases). Germline assignment: CDR1 SGHAT and CDR2 FQNNGV. The CDR3 consists of 17 residues. CDR3 loop: CASSQDYSIRSSYEQYF. For the CDR3, the DNA is TGTGCCAGCAGCCAGGACTACAGTATAAGGAGCTCCTATGAGCAGTACTTC.

This clonotype has just a few counts. This sequence joins TRBV28 and TRBJ2-3, with TRBD2 matching 10 bases. The germline V gene encodes CDR1 MDHEN and CDR2 SYDVKM. Trimming removed 4 bases from V and 8 bases from J; junction bases left unmatched: 24. This CDR3 spans 20 amino acids. This CDR3 reads CASSSRGIKKGLAGGLTQYF. CDR3 sequence (DNA): TGTGCCAGCAGTTCCAGGGGCATCAAAAAGGGATTAGCGGGAGGTCTTACGCAGTATTTT. Full variable domain (outside the CDR3, taken from reference TRBV28 and TRBJ2-3): DVKVTQSSRYLVKRTGEKVFLECVQDMDHENMFWYRQDPGLGLRLIYFSYDVKMKEKGDIPEGYSVSREKKERFSLILESASTNQTSMYLCASSSRGIKKGLAGGLTQYFGPGTRLTVL.

In regard to this clonotype: At one boundary the junction diverges from the germline segment, which might be a read error. This chain connects TRBV2 to TRBJ2-5; TRBD2 agrees at 8 bases. The CDR3 length is 12 residues. The germline CDR1 and CDR2 sequences are SNHLY and FYNNEI. CDR3 residues: CASSPGGETRYF. The CDR3 coding sequence is TGTGCCAGCAGTCCGGGGGGGGAGACCCGGTACTTC. The full variable domain, with the rest looked up from reference TRBV2 and TRBJ2-5, is EPEVTQTPSHQVTQMGQEVILRCVPISNHLYFYWYRQILGQKVEFLVSFYNNEISEKSEIFDDQFSVERPDGSNFTLKIRSTKLEDSAMYFCASSPGGETRYFGPGTRLLVL.

This clonotype was recorded only once. A much more abundant neighbour one base away suggests this may be a read error. The chain combines TRBV10-3 with TRBJ2-3, with TRBD1 as a possible D gene (6 bases). The V end was cut by 0 bases, the J end by 4 bases, with 14 bases between. The CDR3 loop spans 16 amino acids. Germline CDR1 is ENHRY and CDR2 is SYGVKD. CDR3 sequence reads: CAISESEDSSADTQYF. The DNA of the CDR3 is TGTGCCATCAGTGAGTCGGAGGACAGTAGCGCAGATACGCAGTATTTT.